Included here is one T cell receptor (beta chain) sequence, with context. This entry comes from a study of yellow fever vaccine responses in identical twins. TCRdb independently ran MiXCR on the RT-PCR reads; one entry per CDR3 protein. The table shows approximately 1,500 distinct CDR3 sequences, with about 92% occurring only once. From germline, CDR1 is SGHNT and CDR2 YENEEA. The CDR3 runs 12 residues. V gave up 5 bases and J gave up 3 bases, with 6 bases separating them. The chain carries TRBV11-3 and TRBJ2-3; D might be TRBD1 (5 bases). This TCR came from a woman between 18 and 29 years old who received the yellow fever vaccine. This material consisted of T cells from blood (PBMCs), unsorted or a sorted subset (not recorded which), taken before or after yellow fever vaccination (not recorded which). CDR3 bases: TGTGCCAGCAGCAAGGGGACAGATACGCAGTATTTT. It yields the protein CASSKGTDTQYF.